This record covers a single T cell receptor (beta chain). Other DNA variants within this sample encode the same CDR3. Naive CD8 cells were CD45RO-negative, positively selected for CCR7, excluding terminally differentiated effector memory CD45RA+ cells. The data stem from a study of shared clonotypes between healthy human individuals. Assay: immunoSEQ multiplex PCR; the TCRdb copy retains only in-frame clones and omits some. This sample yields approximately 2,000,000 clones, of which roughly 93% are seen a single time; less than 2% belongs to the top ten. V dropped 0 bases and J dropped 8; count of bases not matched to a gene: 6. There are 15 residues in the CDR3. CDR1 SGDLS and CDR2 YYNGEE come from the germline V gene.

Material for sequencing was naive CD8+ T cells from PBMCs. This TCR was recovered from a man aged 18 to 29 in good health. Some clones in this sample may be carry-over from other donors' samples. The chain has TRBV9 and TRBJ2-1, with 9 bases fitting TRBD2. The CDR3 nucleotides are TGTGCCAGCAGCGTAGTTGCGGGAGGGCCCCATGAGCAGTTCTTC. Its translation: CASSVVAGGPHEQFF.